The clone carrying this TCR beta chain was seen many times. Its target is unknown. Within the sample, other DNA sequences also encode this same CDR3. This specimen comes from a study of metastatic and nonmetastatic thyroid tumors. The wider study: Malignant thyroid and benign thyroid patients provided blood and tumor or nodule tissue whose repertoires were compared.

Under the authors' procedure: To classify distant metastasis in papillary thyroid cancer, a model was built from CDR3 differences across clinicopathological groups. TCRdb re-called the PCR reads via MiXCR. TCRdb assigned the V and J calls; the authors' analysis was not used. The sample has approximately 38,000 clones, roughly a quarter seen once. The CDR3 runs 17 residues. Trimming at V came to 5 bases and at J to 1 base, leaving 10 bases not matched to a gene. Nobody among the patients had been given any treatment before thyroid surgery. General study points: It was reported that TCR beta diversity was significantly higher in malignant thyroid tumors than benign nodules, in blood and tumor.

This chain links TRBV12-3 or TRBV12-4 with TRBJ1-1, with 10 bases matching TRBD1. What was sequenced was blood. This TCR was sampled from a female donor with papillary thyroid cancer or a benign thyroid nodule (not recorded which). Some clones in this sample may be carry-over from other donors' samples. CDR3 in DNA: TGTGCCAGCAGTCCCTTGGGACAGGGGTCAGGGAACACTGAAGCTTTCTTT. It yields the protein CASSPLGQGSGNTEAFF.